A single sample gave rise to the 29 T cell receptor beta chains below, sequenced in a study of T cells in Graves' hyperthyroidism and ophthalmopathy. RNA transcripts yielded amplified TCR beta CDR3 regions. Primed by the HTBI set, a first-round RT-PCR was run on the TCR CDR3. One entry per CDR3 protein, called by TCRdb with MiXCR from the multiplex PCR reads. Among some 400,000 distinct CDR3 sequences listed, roughly 12% were seen once. Sequencing was carried out using blood. All receptors come from a man aged 30-40 years with Graves' hyperthyroidism that later progressed to Graves' ophthalmopathy.

The table lists this clonotype with a few counts. This chain uses TRBV7-6 with TRBJ2-7, with D possibly TRBD1 on 5 matching bases. This CDR3 comprises 15 residues. Trimming cost V 2 bases and J 2 bases, with 13 bases left between them. Per germline, CDR1 SGHVS and CDR2 FNYEAQ. The CDR3 is CASSLRAGKPYEQYF. The CDR3 DNA follows: TGTGCCAGCAGCTTACGGGCAGGGAAGCCCTACGAGCAGTACTTC.

In this sample, this clonotype turned up a few times. The chain links TRBV3-1 to TRBJ1-6, with 9 bases identical to TRBD1. This CDR3 has 16 residues. CDR1 and CDR2 from the germline V gene are LGHDT and YNNKEL (reference sequence). Germline trimming cut 5 bases from V and 12 bases from J; bases unmatched to any gene: 14. This CDR3 reads CASSSTPGQGMVPLHF. The CDR3 DNA is TGTGCCAGCAGCTCGACACCGGGACAGGGTATGGTACCCCTCCACTTT.

This clonotype was recorded a few times. The chain carries TRBV6-2 or TRBV6-3 and TRBJ1-2; TRBD1 matches 9 bases. The CDR3 is made up of 13 amino acids. CDR1 and CDR2 (germline): MNHEY, SVGEGT. The ends lost 11 bases at V and 5 bases at J; junction bases unmatched: 9. The CDR3 coding sequence is TGTGCCGCCAGGAGGGGACAGGGATATGGCTACACCTTC. Amino acid sequence: CAARRGQGYGYTF.

This clonotype has ten or more counts. V usage is TRBV20-1 and J usage is TRBJ2-3; the D gene is possibly TRBD1 (5 bases). V lost 2 bases and J lost 4, with 16 bases in between. CDR1 is DFQATT and CDR2 is SNEGSKA in the germline V gene (reference sequence). The CDR3 has 15 amino acids. The CDR3 region has the DNA TGCAGTGCTAGATCCTCGGGTGCAGGGTCAGATACGCAGTATTTT. It yields the protein CSARSSGAGSDTQYF.

Notes on this clonotype: Just one base apart from a much larger clone, this may be a read error. The CDR3 carries no conserved terminal phenylalanine or tryptophan, so it likely arises from a read error. This sequence joins TRBV30 and TRBJ1-1; maybe TRBD1 (5 bases). Trimming took off 5 bases at V and 1 base at J, with 14 bases between the two ends. This CDR3 is built from 14 residues. The germline V gene encodes CDR1 GTSNPN and CDR2 SVGIG (reference sequence). CDR3 protein: CAWCLGGRNTEAFL. CDR3 nucleotide sequence: TGTGCCTGGTGTCTCGGGGGTCGGAACACTGAAGCTTTCCTT.

This clonotype appeared many times. The V gene is TRBV11-2, the J gene TRBJ2-3; 16 bases line up with TRBD2. V shed 4 bases, J shed 6 bases, and the junction held 7 bases outside the gene matches. In germline, CDR1 is SGHAT, CDR2 FQNNGV. CDR3 size: 17 residues. The CDR3 here is CASSWGLAGGTWDTQYF. CDR3 nucleotides: TGTGCCAGCAGCTGGGGACTAGCGGGGGGGACTTGGGATACGCAGTATTTT.

This clonotype was observed a handful of times. The J gene is TRBJ1-6, the V gene TRBV30; D is possibly TRBD1 (6 bases). V was trimmed by 1 base and J by 8 bases, leaving 12 bases between them. This CDR3 comprises 14 residues. Germline V gene lookup returns CDR1 GTSNPN and CDR2 SVGIG (reference sequence). CDR3 bases: TGTGCCTGGAGTGCATACAGGGATGATTCACCCCTCCACTTT. Encoded protein: CAWSAYRDDSPLHF.

At least ten counts were recorded for this clonotype. The chain recombines TRBV4-2 with TRBJ2-2, with TRBD2 as a possible D gene (6 bases). V was pared by 6 bases and J by 0 bases, with 14 bases between. The CDR3 loop spans 16 amino acids. The germline gives CDR1 LGHNA, CDR2 YNFKEQ. CDR3 bases: TGTGCCAGCAGTGTAACCGGGACTCCGAACACCGGGGAGCTGTTTTTT. This gives the protein CASSVTGTPNTGELFF.

This clonotype was seen ten or more times. The chain joins TRBV5-1 to TRBJ1-1; D remains ambiguous. CDR3 length equals 14 residues. V dropped 0 bases and J dropped 1 base, with 7 bases sitting between them. Germline V gene data show CDR1 as SGHRS and CDR2 as YFSETQ. The CDR3 DNA sequence: TGCGCCAGCAGCTTGGCCAACAGGAACACTGAAGCTTTCTTT. Translating it yields CASSLANRNTEAFF.

A remark on this clonotype: A much larger clone differs by one base, so this may be a read error. This chain links TRBV15 with TRBJ2-7; D unclear. The CDR3 has 15 residues. Germline CDR1 and CDR2: LNHNV and YYDKDF (reference sequence). V lost 1 base and J 3 bases, leaving 13 bases between the germline ends. The CDR3 region is CATSRGSIGSYEQYF. The CDR3 nucleotides read TGTGCCACCAGCAGAGGCTCCATCGGAAGCTACGAGCAGTACTTC.

This clonotype showed up many times. CDR3 sequence: CASRGIGTDTQYF. The CDR3 DNA follows: TGTGCCAGCAGGGGGATCGGCACAGATACGCAGTATTTT. V is TRBV3-1 and J is TRBJ2-3; no reliable D call. V was clipped by 6 bases and J by 1 base, with 8 bases between them. The CDR3 extends over 13 amino acids. CDR1 is LGHDT and CDR2 is YNNKEL in the germline V gene (reference sequence).

For this clonotype: This may be a read error: a much more frequent sequence differs by one nucleotide. The chain carries TRBV12-3 or TRBV12-4 and TRBJ2-3; 10 bases agree with TRBD2. CDR3 length: 17 amino acids. The junction had 15 bases not matched to a gene; V was cut back by 8 bases and J by 4 bases. CDR3 bases: TGTGCCAGCCGTTCACATTCAACTAGCGGGGTTTCAGATACGCAGTATTTT. The encoded protein is CASRSHSTSGVSDTQYF.

The V and J genes are TRBV10-3 and TRBJ2-7; 7 positions match TRBD2. The CDR3 sequence is 14 residues long. V dropped 7 bases and J dropped 0; count of bases not matched to a gene: 6. The V gene's germline CDR1 is ENHRY and CDR2 SYGVKD. CDR3 region: CAINGGGNSYEQYF. CDR3 DNA: TGTGCCATCAACGGGGGAGGGAACTCCTACGAGCAGTACTTC.

This clonotype was counted ten times or more. This chain uses TRBV2 with TRBJ2-7, with D tentatively TRBD1 (6 bases). Trimming left V 3 bases short and J 3 bases short, with 6 bases between. The CDR3 is 12 residues long. The germline V gene encodes CDR1 SNHLY and CDR2 FYNNEI. As DNA, the CDR3 is TGTGCCAGCAGTGAGGGACACTACGAGCAGTACTTC. This gives the protein CASSEGHYEQYF. Full variable domain (missing parts from reference TRBV2 and TRBJ2-7): EPEVTQTPSHQVTQMGQEVILRCVPISNHLYFYWYRQILGQKVEFLVSFYNNEISEKSEIFDDQFSVERPDGSNFTLKIRSTKLEDSAMYFCASSEGHYEQYFGPGTRLTVT.

The CDR3 DNA reads TGTGCCAGTAGTATGGAGACAGGGCCCTACGAGCAGTACTTC. Amino acid sequence: CASSMETGPYEQYF. The genes are TRBV19 and TRBJ2-7; TRBD1 matches at 7 bases. V lost 3 bases, J lost 2 bases, and 4 bases stayed unmatched. The CDR3 is made up of 14 amino acids. CDR1 is LNHDA, CDR2 SQIVND, per germline (reference sequence).

Note on this clonotype: This sequence may be a read error, since a much larger clone differs from it by one base. It is likely a read error, because the conserved phenylalanine at the end of the CDR3 is missing. The V and J genes are TRBV6-6 and TRBJ1-2; TRBD1 agrees at 7 bases. This CDR3 is 13 amino acids long. Germline CDR1 reads MNHNY; CDR2 reads SVGAGI (reference sequence). V shed 0 bases and J 8 bases; nucleotides not matched to a gene: 3. In DNA, the CDR3 is TGTGCCAGCAGTTACTCAGGGGGCGCGGGCTACACCCTC. Amino acids: CASSYSGGAGYTL.

This clonotype has ten or more counts. The V call is TRBV11-2, the J call TRBJ2-7; no definite D call. The CDR3 is 16 amino acids. Germline V gives CDR1 SGHAT, CDR2 FQNNGV. Trimming removed 0 bases from V and 4 bases from J, with 16 bases in between. The CDR3 DNA reads TGTGCCAGCAGCTTAGAAAGAGTGGTTTTTCCTTACGAGCAGTACTTC. It is translated as CASSLERVVFPYEQYF.

This clonotype was detected many times. V gene TRBV12-3 or TRBV12-4 combines with J gene TRBJ2-2, with D unclear. The V end lost 3 bases, the J end lost 1 base, and 12 bases lay between the germline ends. CDR3 length: 16 amino acids. The CDR3 DNA is TGTGCCAGCAGTTTTCCGAGACAAAGGAACACCGGGGAGCTGTTTTTT. Translated: CASSFPRQRNTGELFF.

The table lists this clonotype with many counts. The V and J genes are TRBV20-1 and TRBJ2-1, with 9 nucleotides matching TRBD2. Trimming cost V 3 bases and J 5 bases; bases outside gene matches: 8. The CDR3 loop spans 15 amino acids. The germline V gene has CDR1 DFQATT and CDR2 SNEGSKA (reference sequence). The CDR3 bases are TGCAGTGCTAGGGGGCGGGGGGGCATCAACAATGAGCAGTTCTTC. It translates to CSARGRGGINNEQFF.

This clonotype was detected many times. V and J are TRBV7-8 and TRBJ2-7, with 7 bases that match TRBD1. CDR3 length: 16 amino acids. CDR1 SGHVS and CDR2 FQNEAQ come from the germline V gene. V shed 3 bases, J shed 0 bases, and the junction held 8 bases outside the gene matches. CDR3 region: CASSFELTGASYEQYF. Here the CDR3 DNA reads TGTGCCAGCAGCTTTGAACTCACAGGGGCCTCCTACGAGCAGTACTTC.

The V gene is TRBV9, the J gene TRBJ2-1; 9 nucleotides line up with TRBD1. Germline assignment: CDR1 SGDLS and CDR2 YYNGEE. This CDR3 spans 14 amino acids. Losses at the gene ends were 6 bases for V and 3 bases for J; bases not matched to a gene: 4. In DNA form, the CDR3 reads TGTGCCAGCACCACAGGGGGCGACTACAATGAGCAGTTCTTC. It is translated as CASTTGGDYNEQFF.

The table lists this clonotype with many counts. The V and J genes are TRBV11-3 and TRBJ1-2; possible D gene TRBD1, 6 bases. This CDR3 comprises 14 residues. The V gene lost 2 bases and the J gene lost 7 bases, with 14 bases spanning the gap. CDR1 and CDR2 from the germline V gene are SGHNT and YENEEA. CDR3 nucleotides: TGTGCCAGCAGCTTACTGGGGGGGCACGGTGGCTACACCTTC. Its protein is CASSLLGGHGGYTF.

This clonotype was observed at least ten times. The chain joins TRBV12-5 to TRBJ1-5; D call uncertain. Germline V gene data show CDR1 as LGHNT and CDR2 as FRNRAP. The length of the CDR3 is 15 residues. Trimming removed 0 bases from V and 9 bases from J, with 15 bases in between. CDR3 residues: CASGLVEQVERPQHF. The CDR3 nucleotides are TGTGCTAGTGGTTTGGTAGAGCAGGTCGAGCGGCCCCAGCATTTT.

Comments on this clonotype: This may be a read error, as it is one base from a much larger clone. This chain joins TRBV7-9 and TRBJ2-5, with a tentative D call TRBD1 (5 bases). Germline-derived CDR1 and CDR2 are SEHNR and FQNEAQ (reference sequence). This CDR3 has 17 amino acids. The V end was cut by 5 bases, the J end by 0 bases, with 19 bases between. For the CDR3, the DNA is TGTGCCAGCAGCCCCCACCGACAGACCCAGTACCAAGAGACCCAGTACTTC. This codes for CASSPHRQTQYQETQYF.

V and J are TRBV5-6 and TRBJ1-6; the D is unclear. Germline V gene data show CDR1 as SGHDT and CDR2 as YYEEEE. V lost 5 bases, J lost 8 bases, and 17 bases lay in between. The CDR3 has 15 amino acids. The CDR3 is CASRSYVAFYSPLHF. CDR3 sequence (DNA): TGTGCCAGCAGATCGTATGTGGCCTTCTATTCACCCCTCCACTTT.

This clonotype was detected many times. The V and J genes are TRBV12-5 and TRBJ1-1, with 8 bases identical to TRBD1. Germline lookup yields CDR1 LGHNT and CDR2 FRNRAP. V gave up 4 bases and J gave up 0 bases; unmatched junction bases: 7. CDR3 length equals 16 residues. CDR3 amino acids: CASGSDRGLMNTEAFF. The CDR3 DNA is TGTGCTAGTGGTTCAGACAGGGGACTCATGAACACTGAAGCTTTCTTT.

The table lists this clonotype with many counts. V usage is TRBV12-3 or TRBV12-4 and J usage is TRBJ2-3; the match to TRBD2 covers 8 bases. V was pared by 2 bases and J by 2 bases, with 9 bases of the junction left unmatched. This CDR3 has 17 residues. CDR3 residues: CASSLPQGRGVTDTQYF. In DNA, the CDR3 is TGTGCCAGCAGTTTACCTCAGGGGCGGGGGGTCACAGATACGCAGTATTTT.

This clonotype was detected only a few times. The rearrangement links TRBV5-1 to TRBJ2-1; perhaps TRBD2 as D (5 bases). Per the germline V gene, CDR1 is SGHRS and CDR2 is YFSETQ. Deletions cut 1 base from V and 5 bases from J, with 7 bases between. The CDR3 has 13 residues. The CDR3: CASSLTSDNEQFF. CDR3 nucleotides: TGCGCCAGCAGCTTGACTAGTGACAATGAGCAGTTCTTC.

Ten or more counts support this clonotype. The chain joins TRBV28 to TRBJ1-1; possible D gene TRBD1, 6 bases. This CDR3 is built from 13 residues. Germline V CDR1 and CDR2: MDHEN, SYDVKM. Trimming shortened V by 6 bases and J by 4 bases, and 12 bases separated the two germline ends. The CDR3, as DNA: TGTGCCAGCAGAATACAGGGTGGCACTGAAGCTTTCTTT. This codes for CASRIQGGTEAFF.